This T cell receptor (beta chain) was obtained from a study of Graves' ophthalmopathy and Graves' hyperthyroidism. This clonotype has at least ten counts. The antigen is undetermined. Aged 18 to 65, hyperthyroidism patients had been newly diagnosed, with under 2 months' duration. PBMCs had their origin in fresh peripheral blood (roughly 10 ml). Study-wide findings and caveats: The model forecast ophthalmopathy progression, reaching around 66% sensitivity and around 72% specificity.

The CDR3 runs 12 residues. The ends were cut back, 7 bases at V and 0 bases at J, with 10 bases in the middle. The germline V gene has CDR1 GTSNPN and CDR2 SVGIG (reference sequence). For repertoire sequencing, the TCR beta CDR3 regions were amplified from RNA transcripts. HTBI primers primed a first-round RT-PCR, and a second-round multiplex PCR followed. TCRdb analysed the multiplex PCR reads with MiXCR anew, one entry per CDR3 protein. The sample carries some 360,000 distinct CDR3 sequences, about 18% recorded once. Sequencing used peripheral blood. The TCR originated in an adult woman with stable Graves' hyperthyroidism. The chain uses TRBV30 and TRBJ2-7; tentatively, D is TRBD2 (6 bases). DNA for the CDR3: TGTGCCTTGACTAGACACTCCTACGAGCAGTACTTC. It is translated as CALTRHSYEQYF.